This entry lists 14 T cell receptor beta chains sequenced from one sample in a study of shared clonotypes between healthy human individuals (dated by TCRdb to 2018 to 2020). Libraries were prepared through the immunoSEQ multiplex PCR assay. The source is immuneACCESS, and TCRdb retained only in-frame sequences with V and J called. Part of the clones is not carried over; for the studies checked, unresolved V genes explain less than half of this, and the remainder is unexplained. This sample lists a few million clones; around nine tenths were detected once. The top ten hold around 0.15% of the sample. Sample: naive CD4+ T cells sorted from blood. The sample's cell subset or site label, in plain terms: CD45RA+ positively selected. These TCRs come from a man aged 18 to 30 in good health.

The chain couples TRBV28 to TRBJ2-4; a weak D match, TRBD2 (6 bases). CDR1 is MDHEN and CDR2 is SYDVKM in the germline V gene. The CDR3 sequence is 15 residues long. The V end was cut by 6 bases, the J end by 3 bases, with 15 bases between. The CDR3: CASSPRMGGKNIQYF. In nucleotides, the CDR3 is TGTGCCAGCAGCCCTAGAATGGGAGGCAAAAACATTCAGTACTTC.

The V and J genes are TRBV6-1 and TRBJ2-3; 7 bases match TRBD2. The CDR3 sequence is 14 residues long. CDR1 is MNHNS and CDR2 is SASEGT in the germline V gene. V gave up 8 bases and J gave up 0 bases; unmatched junction bases: 5. The CDR3 loop is CASGPAGSTDTQYF. As DNA, the CDR3 is TGTGCCAGCGGGCCAGCGGGGAGCACAGATACGCAGTATTTT.

This chain uses TRBV6-5 with TRBJ1-1; weak D call: TRBD1 (5 bases). There are 13 residues in the CDR3. V was shortened by 7 bases and J by 0 bases, with 9 bases between the two germline ends. Per the germline V gene, CDR1 is MNHEY and CDR2 is SVGAGI. The CDR3: CASKGQMNTEAFF. The DNA of the CDR3 is TGTGCCAGCAAGGGGCAAATGAACACTGAAGCTTTCTTT.

V and J are TRBV30 and TRBJ1-1, with D hard to call. The V gene's germline CDR1 is GTSNPN and CDR2 SVGIG (reference sequence). With 3 bases removed from V and 2 bases from J, the gap between germline ends came to 16 bases. The CDR3 has 15 residues. CDR3 DNA sequence: TGTGCCTGGAGCGTTTCGGGCACCAAAAACACTGAAGCTTTCTTT. Its protein is CAWSVSGTKNTEAFF.

This chain links TRBV5-5 with TRBJ2-7, with 8 bases that match TRBD1. Losses at the gene ends were 4 bases for V and 4 bases for J; bases not matched to a gene: 7. Germline V gives CDR1 SGHKS, CDR2 YYEKEE (reference sequence). The CDR3 covers 14 residues. This CDR3 is CASSDRGHNYEQYF. CDR3 sequence (DNA): TGTGCCAGCAGCGACAGGGGTCATAATTACGAGCAGTACTTC.

The chain is built from TRBV5-4 and TRBJ1-1, with D possibly TRBD1 on 5 matching bases. Germline loops: CDR1 SGHNT, CDR2 YYREEE (reference sequence). V was trimmed by 4 bases and J by 10 bases, leaving 17 bases between them. CDR3 size: 13 residues. The CDR3 here is CASSPGHFLGAFF. Here the CDR3 DNA reads TGTGCCAGCAGCCCCGGACACTTTTTGGGAGCTTTCTTT.

This clone was seen a handful of times. The chain recombines TRBV4-2 with TRBJ1-2, with D unclear. Germline V lookup: CDR1 LGHNA, CDR2 YNFKEQ. V lost 0 bases and J lost 13, with 15 bases in between. There are 13 residues in the CDR3. The CDR3 sequence: CASSQDGDWTLTF. The CDR3 DNA reads TGTGCCAGCAGCCAAGATGGGGATTGGACCCTCACCTTC.

The chain couples TRBV29-1 to TRBJ1-1, with D possibly being TRBD1 (5 bases). CDR1 and CDR2 from the germline V gene are SQVTM and ANQGSEA. V was shortened by 3 bases and J by 0 bases, with 11 bases between the two germline ends. CDR3 length: 14 residues. The CDR3 protein is CSVEYGTVNTEAFF. The CDR3 bases are TGCAGCGTTGAGTACGGGACGGTGAACACTGAAGCTTTCTTT.

The chain is built from TRBV7-2 and TRBJ2-1, with 8 bases lining up with TRBD2. This CDR3 spans 14 amino acids. Germline CDR1 reads SGHTA; CDR2 reads FQGNSA. With 4 bases clipped from V and 4 bases from J, the junction kept 3 bases outside the gene matches. The CDR3 spells CASSWGLGYNEQFF. The CDR3 DNA sequence: TGTGCCAGCAGCTGGGGACTAGGGTACAATGAGCAGTTCTTC.

The CDR3 nucleotides are TGTGCCAGCAGGCAGACAGGGTATAGCAATCAGCCCCAGCATTTT. Its protein is CASRQTGYSNQPQHF. The chain combines TRBV6-5 with TRBJ1-5, with 7 bases that match TRBD1. The CDR3 is made up of 15 amino acids. The V segment lost 6 bases and the J segment 0 bases; nucleotides outside the gene matches: 5. Germline V gives CDR1 MNHEY, CDR2 SVGAGI.

Notes on this clone: At the DNA level, this CDR3 is encoded by other sequences in the same sample as well. The chain is built from TRBV27 and TRBJ1-1; TRBD1 might be the D (6 bases). V was pared by 3 bases and J by 2 bases, with 10 bases between. Germline loops: CDR1 MNHEY, CDR2 SMNVEV (reference sequence). There are 14 residues in the CDR3. CDR3 sequence reads: CASSFSRGNTEAFF. Written as DNA, the CDR3 is TGTGCCAGCAGTTTCAGCAGGGGTAACACTGAAGCTTTCTTT.

V and J are TRBV11-2 and TRBJ2-3, with 10 bases identical to TRBD1. CDR3 length equals 15 residues. V was clipped by 1 base and J by 4 bases; unmatched bases: 2. Germline assignment: CDR1 SGHAT and CDR2 FQNNGV. The DNA for the CDR3 is TGTGCCAGCAGCTTAGGAGGGACAGGGGCAGATACGCAGTATTTT. As protein: CASSLGGTGADTQYF.

This chain links TRBV18 with TRBJ2-7; TRBD1 is a possible D gene (5 bases). CDR3 length equals 12 residues. V was pared by 4 bases and J by 6 bases, with 10 bases between. CDR1 is KGHSH, CDR2 LQKENI, per germline. The CDR3 coding sequence is TGTGCCAGCTCACAGGGGATTGGCGAGCAGTACTTC. This gives the protein CASSQGIGEQYF.

CDR3 DNA sequence: TGTGCCAGCTCTTCTTCCAACGTAGGTACGCAGTATTTT. Translating it yields CASSSSNVGTQYF. The chain employs TRBV14 and TRBJ2-3; the D is unclear. This CDR3 spans 13 amino acids. Trimming took 8 bases from V and 8 from J, leaving 17 bases between them. Germline values: CDR1 SGHDN, CDR2 FVKESK.